Below are 20 T cell receptor beta chains sequenced from a single sample in a study of T cell repertoires in cytomegalovirus infection. TCRdb redid the calling of the reads with MiXCR, one entry per CDR3 protein. The sample shows approximately 180,000 distinct CDR3 sequences, approximately 19% of them seen only once. The material sequenced was PBMCs. The origin of the receptors is a human donor in good health (CMV status not recorded). Some clones in this sample may be carry-over from other donors' samples.

By sample share, this clonotype is medium-sized. The chain uses TRBV12-3 or TRBV12-4 and TRBJ2-7; TRBD2 matches at 10 bases. After removal of 5 bases from V and 6 bases from J, the junction contained 7 bases not matched to a gene. This CDR3 contains 14 residues. CDR3 bases: TGTGCCAGCAGTCCTAGCGGGAGCGCTGGCGAGCAGTACTTC. Translation: CASSPSGSAGEQYF.

The chain joins TRBV28 to TRBJ2-7; D is possibly TRBD1 (6 bases). CDR1 and CDR2 from the germline V gene are MDHEN and SYDVKM. With 5 bases removed from V and 7 bases from J, the gap between germline ends came to 15 bases. This CDR3 spans 13 amino acids. The DNA for the CDR3 is TGTGCCAGCAGTGAAAGGACAGTAGGGGAGCAGTACTTC. Residues: CASSERTVGEQYF. The variable domain in full, completed from reference TRBV28 and TRBJ2-7, reads DVKVTQSSRYLVKRTGEKVFLECVQDMDHENMFWYRQDPGLGLRLIYFSYDVKMKEKGDIPEGYSVSREKKERFSLILESASTNQTSMYLCASSERTVGEQYFGPGTRLTVT.

This clonotype was detected ten times or more. The chain is built from TRBV7-2 and TRBJ1-1; D gene unclear. This CDR3 is built from 14 residues. Between the trimmed V and J ends, which lost 4 bases and 1 base, there was a span of 10 bases. Germline V lookup: CDR1 SGHTA, CDR2 FQGNSA. The CDR3 region is CASSSEFGNTEAFF. CDR3 nucleotide sequence: TGTGCCAGCAGCTCAGAGTTCGGGAACACTGAAGCTTTCTTT.

This clonotype was observed many times. The rearrangement joins TRBV7-2 to TRBJ2-1; TRBD2 agrees at 11 bases. The ends lost 4 bases at V and 2 bases at J; junction bases unmatched: 7. CDR1 and CDR2 (germline): SGHTA, FQGNSA. The length of the CDR3 is 17 residues. The CDR3 is CASSWTLAGDTYNEQFF. The CDR3 DNA sequence: TGTGCCAGCAGCTGGACACTAGCGGGGGACACCTACAATGAGCAGTTCTTC.

The sample holds a few counts of this clonotype. The V gene is TRBV7-9, the J gene TRBJ2-3, with D unclear. Germline CDR1 SEHNR, CDR2 FQNEAQ (reference sequence). Deletions cut 7 bases from V and 3 bases from J, with 17 bases between. The CDR3 sequence is 15 residues long. The CDR3 here is CASTQRRAGTDTQYF. The CDR3 region has the DNA TGTGCCAGCACCCAGCGTAGGGCCGGAACAGATACGCAGTATTTT.

This clonotype was observed a handful of times. The rearrangement joins TRBV5-1 to TRBJ2-1; D is ambiguous. V lost 1 base and J 2 bases, leaving 13 bases between the germline ends. Germline assignment: CDR1 SGHRS and CDR2 YFSETQ. The CDR3 has 16 residues. The CDR3, as DNA: TGCGCCAGCAGCTTGTTTTTGGGAAATACCTACAATGAGCAGTTCTTC. Translated: CASSLFLGNTYNEQFF.

This clonotype was recorded a few times. V gene TRBV6-2 or TRBV6-3 combines with J gene TRBJ1-2; unclear D gene. The CDR3 spans 12 residues. The V gene lost 0 bases and the J gene lost 5 bases, with 4 bases spanning the gap. Germline lookup yields CDR1 MNHEY and CDR2 SVGEGT. The CDR3 spells CASSYSRYGYTF. CDR3 nucleotides: TGTGCCAGCAGTTACTCCCGGTATGGCTACACCTTC.

This clonotype was detected a few times. This chain connects TRBV6-2 or TRBV6-3 to TRBJ2-2, with D perhaps matching TRBD1 (6 bases). Trimming cost V 4 bases and J 5 bases, with 14 bases left between them. This CDR3 comprises 15 residues. Per germline, CDR1 MNHEY and CDR2 SVGEGT. The DNA for the CDR3 is TGTGCCAGCAGTTTCCACAGGGTCGAGACCGGGGAGCTGTTTTTT. Protein product: CASSFHRVETGELFF.

Written as DNA, the CDR3 is TGTGCCAGCCTTGACCTACAGGGTAGCAATCAGCCCCAGCATTTT. This gives the protein CASLDLQGSNQPQHF. The chain uses TRBV6-2 or TRBV6-3 and TRBJ1-5; TRBD1 is a possible D gene (6 bases). Germline CDR1 MNHEY, CDR2 SVGEGT. The CDR3 covers 15 residues. Deletions cut 8 bases from V and 0 bases from J, with 14 bases between.

This clonotype was detected only a few times. V and J are TRBV12-3 or TRBV12-4 and TRBJ1-1; TRBD1 matches at 7 bases. The CDR3 totals 14 residues. The junction had 13 bases not matched to a gene; V was cut back by 7 bases and J by 8 bases. As DNA, the CDR3 is TGTGCCAGCACTCCGACAGGGCCGAGAAAGGAAGCTTTCTTT. As protein: CASTPTGPRKEAFF.

This clonotype was observed a handful of times. This CDR3 is CASSEQGGTEAFF. CDR3 bases: TGTGCCAGCAGTGAACAGGGGGGCACTGAAGCTTTCTTT. The V gene is TRBV25-1, the J gene TRBJ1-1, with 7 bases matching TRBD1. The CDR3 covers 13 residues. Germline CDR1 MGHDK, CDR2 SYGVNS. With V trimmed by 2 bases and J by 4 bases, 1 base remained unmatched.

This clonotype was seen many times. This sequence joins TRBV4-1 and TRBJ2-7; 10 nucleotides align to TRBD2. V shed 1 base, J shed 4 bases, and the junction held 4 bases outside the gene matches. The CDR3 sequence is 15 residues long. The germline V gene encodes CDR1 MGHRA and CDR2 YSYEKL. CDR3 sequence: CASSQATSGPYEQYF. In nucleotides, the CDR3 is TGCGCCAGCAGCCAAGCGACTAGCGGGCCGTACGAGCAGTACTTC.

V gene TRBV15 combines with J gene TRBJ1-5; weak D call: TRBD1 (5 bases). CDR3 length: 15 amino acids. Germline-derived CDR1 and CDR2 are LNHNV and YYDKDF (reference sequence). Trimming stripped 0 bases from V and 3 bases from J, with 9 bases between. CDR3 amino acids: CATSRDRGINQPQHF. In nucleotides, the CDR3 is TGTGCCACCAGCAGAGATAGGGGTATCAATCAGCCCCAGCATTTT.

This clonotype was counted only a few times. The chain links TRBV20-1 to TRBJ2-4; 8 nucleotides line up with TRBD1. CDR3 size: 17 residues. Trimming took 3 bases from V and 6 from J; bases not matched to a gene: 16. CDR1 is DFQATT, CDR2 SNEGSKA, per germline (reference sequence). The CDR3 DNA sequence: TGCAGTGCTAGGACGATATTAGACAGGGGTCCAGGAAACATTCAGTACTTC. It codes for CSARTILDRGPGNIQYF.

This clonotype was seen a handful of times. The rearrangement links TRBV11-2 to TRBJ2-5; D is ambiguous. Germline V lookup: CDR1 SGHAT, CDR2 FQNNGV. Deletions cut 7 bases from V and 2 bases from J, with 14 bases between. The CDR3 loop spans 14 amino acids. CDR3 in amino acids: CASTTTRLQETQYF. DNA of the CDR3: TGTGCCAGCACCACCACTCGGTTACAAGAGACCCAGTACTTC.

This clonotype has just a few counts. The chain links TRBV6-6 to TRBJ2-7, with D tentatively TRBD1 (6 bases). There are 12 residues in the CDR3. V was cut by 6 bases and J by 6 bases, with 12 bases left in between. Germline assignment: CDR1 MNHNY and CDR2 SVGAGI (reference sequence). The CDR3 DNA sequence: TGTGCCAGCAGAAGTATAGGGGGCGAGCAGTACTTC. Encoded protein: CASRSIGGEQYF.

This clonotype was seen only a few times. The chain joins TRBV7-2 to TRBJ2-1; D gene ambiguous. Trimming took off 6 bases at V and 9 bases at J, with 12 bases between the two ends. Germline loops: CDR1 SGHTA, CDR2 FQGNSA. The CDR3 spans 12 residues. Here the CDR3 reads CASSWVSFEQFF. As DNA, the CDR3 is TGTGCCAGCAGTTGGGTTAGCTTTGAGCAGTTCTTC.

The chain joins TRBV15 to TRBJ1-2, with D perhaps matching TRBD1 (5 bases). CDR3 size: 13 residues. The V gene's germline CDR1 is LNHNV and CDR2 YYDKDF (reference sequence). V lost 1 base to trimming and J lost 8 bases, with 11 bases between them. For the CDR3, the DNA is TGTGCCACCAGCAGAGGCGGCGGGGCAGGCTACACCTTC. Translated: CATSRGGGAGYTF.

This clonotype was counted many times. The V and J genes are TRBV4-2 and TRBJ1-1, with D unclear. Germline CDR1 reads LGHNA; CDR2 reads YNFKEQ. Trimming removed 2 bases at V and 2 bases at J, with 12 bases between. The CDR3 consists of 15 residues. The CDR3 bases are TGTGCCAGCAGCCAATTAGGGCCCTTAAACACTGAAGCTTTCTTT. It translates to CASSQLGPLNTEAFF.

In DNA form, the CDR3 reads TGTGCCAGCAGTTTCGAGGGGGGATATGATGAGCAGTTCTTC. Translated: CASSFEGGYDEQFF. The chain couples TRBV28 to TRBJ2-1; tentatively, D is TRBD1 or TRBD2 (6 bases each). The CDR3 is 14 amino acids. Germline V CDR1 and CDR2: MDHEN, SYDVKM. V was trimmed by 3 bases and J by 8 bases, leaving 14 bases between them. The variable domain in full, with the rest retrieved from reference TRBV28 and TRBJ2-1, is DVKVTQSSRYLVKRTGEKVFLECVQDMDHENMFWYRQDPGLGLRLIYFSYDVKMKEKGDIPEGYSVSREKKERFSLILESASTNQTSMYLCASSFEGGYDEQFFGPGTRLTVL.